What follows is one TCR beta chain and its context. These data come from a study of human T cells and chemical hapten exposure. Specified time point: pre-sensitization, week 0. Documented treatment: therapeutic diphenylcyclopropenone sensitization with weekly scalp DPC. The V gene lost 0 bases and the J gene lost 6 bases, with 6 bases spanning the gap. Germline CDR1 reads SGDLS; CDR2 reads YYNGEE. The CDR3 totals 13 residues. TCRdb called the RACE reads again in MiXCR, with one record for every CDR3 protein. Of approximately 260,000 distinct CDR3 sequences detected, 7.5% to 9% appear once; the ten largest clones hold approximately 2.2%.

This receptor was obtained from a woman between 40 and 55 years old with alopecia areata. Some clones in this sample may be carry-over from other donors' samples. This sample comprised whole blood, obtained in connection with sensitization to the hapten diphenylcyclopropenone (DPC). The V call is TRBV9, the J call TRBJ1-4; D is uncertain. The CDR3 DNA follows: TGTGCCAGCAGCGTAGAGCTGGATGAAAAACTGTTTTTT. Residues: CASSVELDEKLFF.